The clone carrying this T cell receptor (beta chain) was seen ten or more times. The data are from a study of response to subunit inactivated influenza vaccine. The CDR3 length is 18 residues. Germline V gene lookup returns CDR1 WSHSY and CDR2 SAAADI. Trimming removed 0 bases from V and 1 base from J, with 15 bases in between. Each CDR3 protein gets one entry after TCRdb re-called the RT-PCR reads with MiXCR. The sample comprises roughly 290,000 distinct CDR3 sequences, roughly a fifth of which are singletons, and 10% rests with the top ten. V usage is TRBV10-2 and J usage is TRBJ2-2; D is unresolved. The sequencing used PBMCs from blood, collected 21 months after vaccination. The TCR was taken from a man between 50 and 69 years old who received an inactivated influenza vaccine. The CDR3 here is CASSESKLWELNTGELFF. CDR3 in DNA: TGCGCCAGCAGTGAGTCGAAGCTTTGGGAATTGAACACCGGGGAGCTGTTTTTT.